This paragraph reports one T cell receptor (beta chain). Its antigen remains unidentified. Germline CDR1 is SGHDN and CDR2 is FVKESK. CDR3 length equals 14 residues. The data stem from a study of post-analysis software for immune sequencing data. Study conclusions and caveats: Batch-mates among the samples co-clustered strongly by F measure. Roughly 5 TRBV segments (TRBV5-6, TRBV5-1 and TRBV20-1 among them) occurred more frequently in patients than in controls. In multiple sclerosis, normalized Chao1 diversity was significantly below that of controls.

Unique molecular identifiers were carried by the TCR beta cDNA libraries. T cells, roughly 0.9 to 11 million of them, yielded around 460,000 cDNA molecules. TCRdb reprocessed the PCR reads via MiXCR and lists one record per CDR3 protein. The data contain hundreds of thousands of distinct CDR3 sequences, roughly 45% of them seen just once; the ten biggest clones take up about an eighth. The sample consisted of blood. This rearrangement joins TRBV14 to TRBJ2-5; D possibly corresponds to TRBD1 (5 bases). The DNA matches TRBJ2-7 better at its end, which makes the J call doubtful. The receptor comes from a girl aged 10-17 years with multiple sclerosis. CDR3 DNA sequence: TGTGCCAGCAGCCAACGTGGGGCCTCCTACGAGCAGTACTTC. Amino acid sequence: CASSQRGASYEQYF.